The T cell receptor beta chain described here comes from a study of OX40 agonist ivuxolimab in advanced cancers. Notes on the research overall: The costimulatory receptor OX40 (CD134) was targeted by ivuxolimab, a fully human IgG2 agonistic monoclonal antibody. Partial responses occurred in three dose-escalation patients, of whom one had hepatocellular carcinoma and two had cutaneous melanoma. Patients were allowed to have had prior anti-PD-1, anti-PD-L1 or anti-CTLA-4 therapy, and approximately 40% of the dose-escalation patients had been treated with checkpoint inhibitors. In the dose-escalation cohort, 82.7% of patients were male, and the mean age was approximately 60 years, with a range of roughly 23 to 85. The paper describes the monotherapy dose-escalation part (N ≈ 50 patients) of the phase I trial of ivuxolimab. Among the approximately 50 dose-escalation patients, 19 had hepatocellular carcinoma, roughly 15 melanoma, 9 renal cell carcinoma and 9 head and neck cancer. Intravenous ivuxolimab was administered to patients every 2 weeks at six dose levels: 0.01, 0.1, 0.3, 1.5, 3 and 10 mg/kg. The purpose of peripheral TCRbeta sequencing was to test whether ivuxolimab changed TCR sequence diversity and led to clonal T-cell expansion.

Concerning this clone: This receptor's antigen is unknown. No much larger clone exists at a distance of one base, and base qualities are not known.

Results the study describes overall, beyond this receptor: After ivuxolimab, more expanded clones were found on average in CD8+ T cells than in CD4+ T cells. In the 0.1-3.0 mg/kg groups, partial responders had among the lowest normalized peripheral clonal expansion, particularly in CD8+ T cells. Antigen specificity was not determined for the clonally expanded peripheral T cells. Clonal expansion of both CD4+ and CD8+ blood T cells was observed from baseline to week 6 at doses 0.1 to 3.0 mg/kg. Low levels of normalized T-cell clonal expansion were also seen in some patients who did not respond.

Genomic DNA was isolated from the sorted cells so that the TCRbeta CDR3 region could be sequenced. The immunoSEQ Assay was used to sequence the TCRbeta CDR3 regions. What TCRdb holds here is the immuneACCESS table cut down to in-frame rearrangements. Part of the clones is not present; checked against another copy, under half of the missing clones reflect an unresolved V gene, and the others are unexplained. The sample table holds more than 40,000 clones, of which 87% were seen once. The ten biggest clones cover under 13% of the sample. CDR1 LNHDA and CDR2 SQIVND are derived from the germline V gene (reference sequence). The CDR3 starts with the cysteine, ends with the phenylalanine, and has 15 residues. This entry keeps only the CDR3 DNA: 45 bases, framed from base 1. V is trimmed back by 7 bases and J by 2 bases, and the junction contains 8 bases that no gene match accounts for. Patients with a history of autoimmune disease or receiving systemic immunosuppression were excluded from the trial. Peripheral blood for TCR sequencing was collected from all dose cohorts at baseline, on cycle 4 day 1, and on cycle 7 day 1. Samples were obtained from an open-label, multicenter, first-in-human phase I dose-escalation trial of ivuxolimab. Adults with locally advanced or metastatic melanoma, renal cell, hepatocellular, or head and neck squamous cell carcinoma were enrolled in the trial. Before TCR sequencing, CD4+ T cells and CD8+ T cells were sorted from peripheral blood as separate populations.

This specimen consisted of CD4+ or CD8+ T cells sorted from blood, obtained in a trial of the OX40 agonist ivuxolimab. The clonotype originates from an adult with an advanced solid tumor such as melanoma, head and neck, liver or kidney cancer. The chain uses TRBV19 and TRBJ2-1, and 7 bases in between align with TRBD2. The CDR3: CASTPTSAAYNEQFF. The DNA is as follows: TGTGCCAGTACCCCCACTAGCGCCGCCTACAATGAGCAGTTCTTC.